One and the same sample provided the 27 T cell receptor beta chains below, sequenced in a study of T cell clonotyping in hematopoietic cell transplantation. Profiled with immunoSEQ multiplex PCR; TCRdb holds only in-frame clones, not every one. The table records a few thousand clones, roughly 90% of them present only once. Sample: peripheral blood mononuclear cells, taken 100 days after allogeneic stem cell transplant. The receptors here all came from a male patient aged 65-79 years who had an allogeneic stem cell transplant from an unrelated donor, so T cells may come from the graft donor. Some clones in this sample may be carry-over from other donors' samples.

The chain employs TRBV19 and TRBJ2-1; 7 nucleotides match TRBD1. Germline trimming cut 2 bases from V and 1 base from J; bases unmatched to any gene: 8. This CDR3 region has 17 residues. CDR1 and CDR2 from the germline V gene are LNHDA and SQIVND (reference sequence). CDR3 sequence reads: CASSINPTGASYNEQFF. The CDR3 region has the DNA TGTGCCAGTAGTATAAATCCCACAGGGGCATCCTACAATGAGCAGTTCTTC.

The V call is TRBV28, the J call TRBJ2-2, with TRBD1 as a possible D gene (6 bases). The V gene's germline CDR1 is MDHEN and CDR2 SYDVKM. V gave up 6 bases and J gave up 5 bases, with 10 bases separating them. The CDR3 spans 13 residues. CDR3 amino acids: CASSLGQTGELFF. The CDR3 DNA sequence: TGTGCCAGCAGCCTTGGACAGACCGGGGAGCTGTTTTTT. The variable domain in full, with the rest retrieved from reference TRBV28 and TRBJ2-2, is DVKVTQSSRYLVKRTGEKVFLECVQDMDHENMFWYRQDPGLGLRLIYFSYDVKMKEKGDIPEGYSVSREKKERFSLILESASTNQTSMYLCASSLGQTGELFFGEGSRLTVL.

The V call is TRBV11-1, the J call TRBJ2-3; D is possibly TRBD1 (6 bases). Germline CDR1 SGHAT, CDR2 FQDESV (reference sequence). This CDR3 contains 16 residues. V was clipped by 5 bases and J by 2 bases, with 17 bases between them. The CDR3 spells CASSPPVRGYTDTQYF. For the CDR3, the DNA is TGTGCCAGCAGCCCGCCGGTCAGGGGTTACACAGATACGCAGTATTTT.

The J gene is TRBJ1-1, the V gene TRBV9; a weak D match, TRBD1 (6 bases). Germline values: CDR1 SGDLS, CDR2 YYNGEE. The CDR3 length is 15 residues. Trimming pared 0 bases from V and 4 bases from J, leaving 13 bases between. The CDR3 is CASSVEGGGGTEAFF. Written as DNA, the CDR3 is TGTGCCAGCAGCGTAGAGGGGGGGGGAGGCACTGAAGCTTTCTTT.

The DNA for the CDR3 is TGCAGCGTTGAGGCCTTAGGGACTGCCCTGTTGGGCTACACCTTC. Translated, it gives CSVEALGTALLGYTF. V usage is TRBV29-1 and J usage is TRBJ1-2, with D possibly matching TRBD1 (5 bases). Germline V gives CDR1 SQVTM, CDR2 ANQGSEA. The CDR3 length is 15 residues. The V end was cut by 3 bases, the J end by 8 bases, with 22 bases between.

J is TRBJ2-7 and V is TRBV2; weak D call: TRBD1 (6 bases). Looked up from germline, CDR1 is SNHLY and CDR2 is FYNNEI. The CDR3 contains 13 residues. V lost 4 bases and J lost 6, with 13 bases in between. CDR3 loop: CASSGGRLSEQYF. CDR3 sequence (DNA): TGTGCCAGCAGTGGGGGGCGTTTGAGCGAGCAGTACTTC.

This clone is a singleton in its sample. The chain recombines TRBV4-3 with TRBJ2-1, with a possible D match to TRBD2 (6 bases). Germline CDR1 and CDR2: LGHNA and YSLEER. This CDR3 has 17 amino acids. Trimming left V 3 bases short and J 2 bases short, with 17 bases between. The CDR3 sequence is CASSHGRLREAYNEQFF. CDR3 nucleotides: TGCGCCAGCAGCCATGGTCGTTTGAGGGAGGCCTACAATGAGCAGTTCTTC.

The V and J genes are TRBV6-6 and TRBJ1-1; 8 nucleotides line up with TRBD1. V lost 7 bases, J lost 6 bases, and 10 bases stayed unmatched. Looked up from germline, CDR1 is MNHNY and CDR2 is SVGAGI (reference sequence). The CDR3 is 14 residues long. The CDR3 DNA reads TGTGCCAGCAAGAAACGACAGGGGTTTTCTGAAGCTTTCTTT. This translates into CASKKRQGFSEAFF.

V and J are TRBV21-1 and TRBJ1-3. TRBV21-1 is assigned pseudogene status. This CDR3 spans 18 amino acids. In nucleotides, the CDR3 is TGTGCCAGCAGCAAAGGTTCGTCCGCCAAGAGCTCTGGAAACACCATATATTTT. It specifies CASSKGSSAKSSGNTIYF.

The CDR3 sequence is CASSPGIAVTDTQYF. CDR3 bases: TGTGCCAGCAGTCCCGGGATAGCGGTTACAGATACGCAGTATTTT. The V and J genes are TRBV2 and TRBJ2-3; possible D gene TRBD2, 6 bases. The CDR3 is 15 amino acids. Germline V lookup: CDR1 SNHLY, CDR2 FYNNEI. Trimming left V 5 bases short and J 3 bases short, with 15 bases between.

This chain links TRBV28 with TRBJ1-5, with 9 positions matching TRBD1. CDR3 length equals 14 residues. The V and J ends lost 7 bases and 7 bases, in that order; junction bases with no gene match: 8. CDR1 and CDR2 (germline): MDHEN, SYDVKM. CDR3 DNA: TGTGCCAGCAACGGACAGGGGTTGGAACAGCCCCAGCATTTT. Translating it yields CASNGQGLEQPQHF.

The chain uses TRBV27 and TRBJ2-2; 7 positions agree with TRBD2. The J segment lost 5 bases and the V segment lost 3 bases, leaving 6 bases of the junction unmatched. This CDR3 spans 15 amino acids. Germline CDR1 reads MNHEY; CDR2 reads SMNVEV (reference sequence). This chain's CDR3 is CASSFRLAETGELFF. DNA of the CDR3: TGTGCCAGCAGTTTTCGGCTAGCGGAGACCGGGGAGCTGTTTTTT.

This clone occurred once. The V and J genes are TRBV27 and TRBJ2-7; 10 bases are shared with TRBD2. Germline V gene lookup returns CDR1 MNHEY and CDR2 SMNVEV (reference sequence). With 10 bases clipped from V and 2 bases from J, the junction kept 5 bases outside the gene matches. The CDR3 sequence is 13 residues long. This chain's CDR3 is CATRAGGTYEQYF. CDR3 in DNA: TGTGCCACCCGAGCGGGAGGGACCTACGAGCAGTACTTC.

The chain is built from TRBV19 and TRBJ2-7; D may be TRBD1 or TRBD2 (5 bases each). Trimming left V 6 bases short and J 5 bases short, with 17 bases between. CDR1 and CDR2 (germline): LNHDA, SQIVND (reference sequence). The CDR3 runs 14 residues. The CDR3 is CASRSEGSRNEQYF. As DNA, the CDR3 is TGTGCCAGTAGGTCTGAGGGGAGTCGAAACGAGCAGTACTTC.

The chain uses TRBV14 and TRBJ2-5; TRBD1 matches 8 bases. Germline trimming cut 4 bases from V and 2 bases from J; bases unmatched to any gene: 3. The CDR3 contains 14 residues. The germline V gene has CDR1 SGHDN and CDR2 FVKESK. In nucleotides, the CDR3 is TGTGCCAGCAGCCGGAACAGGGGGCAAGAGACCCAGTACTTC. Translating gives CASSRNRGQETQYF.

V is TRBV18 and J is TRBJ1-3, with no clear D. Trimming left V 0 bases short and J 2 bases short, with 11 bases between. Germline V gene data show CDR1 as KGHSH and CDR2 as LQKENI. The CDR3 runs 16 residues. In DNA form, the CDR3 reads TGTGCCAGCTCACCACCTGCGAGAGAGGCTGGAAACACCATATATTTT. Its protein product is CASSPPAREAGNTIYF. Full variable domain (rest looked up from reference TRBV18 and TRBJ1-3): NAGVMQNPRHLVRRRGQEARLRCSPMKGHSHVYWYRQLPEEGLKFMVYLQKENIIDESGMPKERFSAEFPKEGPSILRIQQVVRGDSAAYFCASSPPAREAGNTIYFGEGSWLTVV.

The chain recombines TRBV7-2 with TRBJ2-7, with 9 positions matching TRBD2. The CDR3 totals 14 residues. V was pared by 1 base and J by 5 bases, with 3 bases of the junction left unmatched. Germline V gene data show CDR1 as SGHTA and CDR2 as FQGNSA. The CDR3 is CASSLEGLAHEQYF. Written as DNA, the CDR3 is TGTGCCAGCAGCTTAGAGGGACTAGCTCACGAGCAGTACTTC. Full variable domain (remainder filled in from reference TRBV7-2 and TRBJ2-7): GAGVSQSPSNKVTEKGKDVELRCDPISGHTALYWYRQSLGQGLEFLIYFQGNSAPDKSGLPSDRFSAERTGGSVSTLTIQRTQQEDSAVYLCASSLEGLAHEQYFGPGTRLTVT.

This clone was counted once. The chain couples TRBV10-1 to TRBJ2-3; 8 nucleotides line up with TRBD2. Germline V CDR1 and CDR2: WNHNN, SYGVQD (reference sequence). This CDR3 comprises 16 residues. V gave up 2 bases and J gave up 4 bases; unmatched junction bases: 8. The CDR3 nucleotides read TGCGCCAGCAGTGAGAGTAGCGGGACGAGGGCAGATACGCAGTATTTT. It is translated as CASSESSGTRADTQYF.

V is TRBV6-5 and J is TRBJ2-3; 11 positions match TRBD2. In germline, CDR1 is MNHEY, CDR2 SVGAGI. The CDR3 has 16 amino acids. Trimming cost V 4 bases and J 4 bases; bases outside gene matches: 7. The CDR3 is CASSFMVAGGPDTQYF. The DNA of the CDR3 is TGTGCCAGCAGTTTCATGGTAGCGGGAGGGCCAGATACGCAGTATTTT.

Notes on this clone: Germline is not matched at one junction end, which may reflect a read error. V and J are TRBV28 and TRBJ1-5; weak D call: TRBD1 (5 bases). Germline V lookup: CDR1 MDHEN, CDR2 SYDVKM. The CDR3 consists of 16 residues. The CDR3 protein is CASSLYPGVSNKPQHF. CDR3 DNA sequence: TGTGCCAGCAGTTTATACCCGGGGGTGAGCAATAAGCCCCAGCATTTT.

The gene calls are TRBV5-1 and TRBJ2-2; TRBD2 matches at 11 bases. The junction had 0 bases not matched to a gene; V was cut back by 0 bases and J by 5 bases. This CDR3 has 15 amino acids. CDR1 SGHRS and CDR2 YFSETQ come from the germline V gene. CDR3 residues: CASSLGLAGTGELFF. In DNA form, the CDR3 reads TGCGCCAGCAGCTTGGGACTAGCGGGAACCGGGGAGCTGTTTTTT.

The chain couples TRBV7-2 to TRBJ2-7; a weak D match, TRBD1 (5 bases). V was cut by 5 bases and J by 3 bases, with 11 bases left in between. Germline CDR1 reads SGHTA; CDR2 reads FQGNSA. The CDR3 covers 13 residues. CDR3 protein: CASSQQGGYEQYF. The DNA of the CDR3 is TGTGCCAGCAGCCAGCAGGGCGGCTACGAGCAGTACTTC.

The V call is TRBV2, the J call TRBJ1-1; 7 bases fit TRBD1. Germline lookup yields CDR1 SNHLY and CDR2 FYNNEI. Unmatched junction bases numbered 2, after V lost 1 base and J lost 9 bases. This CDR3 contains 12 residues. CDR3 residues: CASSEGDRQAFF. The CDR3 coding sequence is TGTGCCAGCAGTGAAGGGGACAGACAAGCTTTCTTT.

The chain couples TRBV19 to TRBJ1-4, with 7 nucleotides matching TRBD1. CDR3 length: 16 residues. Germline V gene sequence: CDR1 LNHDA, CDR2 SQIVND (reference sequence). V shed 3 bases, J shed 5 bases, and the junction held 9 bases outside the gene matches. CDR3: CASSILPTGFNEKLFF. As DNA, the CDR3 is TGTGCCAGTAGTATTCTCCCGACAGGGTTCAATGAAAAACTGTTTTTT.

For the CDR3, the DNA is TGTGCCAGCAGCTCCACCGGGACTAGCGGGTGGAATGAGCAGTTCTTC. This translates into CASSSTGTSGWNEQFF. The V gene is TRBV11-3, the J gene TRBJ2-1, with 12 bases identical to TRBD2. CDR1 and CDR2 from the germline V gene are SGHNT and YENEEA. V was pared by 4 bases and J by 7 bases, with 8 bases of the junction left unmatched. There are 16 residues in the CDR3.

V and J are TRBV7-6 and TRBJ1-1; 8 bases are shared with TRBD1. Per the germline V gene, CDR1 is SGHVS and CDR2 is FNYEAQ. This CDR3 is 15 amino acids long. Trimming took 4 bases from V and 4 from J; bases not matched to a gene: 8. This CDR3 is CASSYQTGEVTEAFF. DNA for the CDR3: TGTGCCAGCAGCTACCAGACAGGGGAAGTCACTGAAGCTTTCTTT.

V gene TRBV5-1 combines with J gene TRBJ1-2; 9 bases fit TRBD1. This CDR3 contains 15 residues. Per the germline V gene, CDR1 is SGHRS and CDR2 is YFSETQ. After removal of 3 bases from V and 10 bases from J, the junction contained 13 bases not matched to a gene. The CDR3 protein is CASSWGGQGALDYTF. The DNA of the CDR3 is TGCGCCAGCAGCTGGGGGGGACAGGGTGCACTGGACTACACCTTC.